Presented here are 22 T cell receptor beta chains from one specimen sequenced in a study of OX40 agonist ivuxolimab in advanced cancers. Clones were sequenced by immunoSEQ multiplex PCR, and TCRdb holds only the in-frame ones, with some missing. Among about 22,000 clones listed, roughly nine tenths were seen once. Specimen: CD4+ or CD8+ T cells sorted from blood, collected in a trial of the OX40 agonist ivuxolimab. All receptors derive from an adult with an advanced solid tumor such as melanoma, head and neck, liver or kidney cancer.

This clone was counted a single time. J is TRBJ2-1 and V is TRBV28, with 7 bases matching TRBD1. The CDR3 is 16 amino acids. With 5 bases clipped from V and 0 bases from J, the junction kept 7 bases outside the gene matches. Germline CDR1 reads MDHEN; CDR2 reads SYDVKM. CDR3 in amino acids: CASSTGQESSYNEQFF. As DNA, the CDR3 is TGTGCCAGCAGTACCGGACAGGAAAGCTCCTACAATGAGCAGTTCTTC.

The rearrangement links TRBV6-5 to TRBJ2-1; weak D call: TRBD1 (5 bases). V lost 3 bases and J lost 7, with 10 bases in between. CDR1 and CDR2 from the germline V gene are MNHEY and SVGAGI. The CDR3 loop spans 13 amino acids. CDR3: CASSYGPGNEQFF. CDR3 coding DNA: TGTGCCAGCAGTTATGGACCAGGGAATGAGCAGTTCTTC.

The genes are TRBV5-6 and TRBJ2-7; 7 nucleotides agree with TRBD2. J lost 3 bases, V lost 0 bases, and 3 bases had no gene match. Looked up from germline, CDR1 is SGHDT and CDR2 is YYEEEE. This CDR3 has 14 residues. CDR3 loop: CASSLGRGSYEQYF. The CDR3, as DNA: TGTGCCAGCAGCTTGGGGCGCGGGAGCTACGAGCAGTACTTC.

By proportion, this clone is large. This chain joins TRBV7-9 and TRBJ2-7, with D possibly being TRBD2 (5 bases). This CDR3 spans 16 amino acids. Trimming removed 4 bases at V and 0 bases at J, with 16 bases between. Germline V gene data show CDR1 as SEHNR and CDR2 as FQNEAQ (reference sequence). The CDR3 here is CASSSSSRTRSYEQYF. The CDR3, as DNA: TGTGCCAGCAGCTCTAGTTCCAGGACTCGCTCCTACGAGCAGTACTTC.

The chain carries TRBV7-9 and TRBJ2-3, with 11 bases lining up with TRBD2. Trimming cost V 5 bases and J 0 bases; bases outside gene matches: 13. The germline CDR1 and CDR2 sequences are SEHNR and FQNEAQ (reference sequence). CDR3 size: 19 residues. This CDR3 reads CASSGPTSGRRLSTDTQYF. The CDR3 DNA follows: TGTGCCAGCAGCGGGCCTACTAGCGGGAGACGGCTTAGCACAGATACGCAGTATTTT.

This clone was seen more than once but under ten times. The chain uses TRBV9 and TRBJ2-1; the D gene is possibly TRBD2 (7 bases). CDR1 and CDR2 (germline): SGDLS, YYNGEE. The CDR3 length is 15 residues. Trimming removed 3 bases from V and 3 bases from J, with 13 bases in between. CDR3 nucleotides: TGTGCCAGCAGCGGCGGGGGAGGGGGCTACAATGAGCAGTTCTTC. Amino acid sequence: CASSGGGGGYNEQFF.

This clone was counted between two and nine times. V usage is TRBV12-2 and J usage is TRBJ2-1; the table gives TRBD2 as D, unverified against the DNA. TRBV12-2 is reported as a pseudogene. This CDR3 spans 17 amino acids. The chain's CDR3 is CASRFIWRLVCFNEQFF. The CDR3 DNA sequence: TGTGCAAGTCGCTTTATATGGAGGTTGGTGTGTTTCAATGAGCAGTTCTTC.

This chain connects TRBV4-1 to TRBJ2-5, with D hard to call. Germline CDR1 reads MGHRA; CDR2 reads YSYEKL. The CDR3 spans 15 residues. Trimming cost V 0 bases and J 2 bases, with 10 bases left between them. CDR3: CASSQEVANQETQYF. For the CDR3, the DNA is TGCGCCAGCAGCCAAGAGGTGGCGAATCAAGAGACCCAGTACTTC.

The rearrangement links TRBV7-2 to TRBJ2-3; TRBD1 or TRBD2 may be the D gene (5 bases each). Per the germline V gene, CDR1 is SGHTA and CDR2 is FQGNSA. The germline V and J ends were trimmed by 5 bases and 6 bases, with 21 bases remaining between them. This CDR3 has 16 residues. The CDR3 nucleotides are TGTGCCAGCAGCCCCTTCCGGGGACCTACCTACGATACGCAGTATTTT. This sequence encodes CASSPFRGPTYDTQYF. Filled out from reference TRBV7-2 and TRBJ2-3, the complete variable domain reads GAGVSQSPSNKVTEKGKDVELRCDPISGHTALYWYRQSLGQGLEFLIYFQGNSAPDKSGLPSDRFSAERTGGSVSTLTIQRTQQEDSAVYLCASSPFRGPTYDTQYFGPGTRLTVL.

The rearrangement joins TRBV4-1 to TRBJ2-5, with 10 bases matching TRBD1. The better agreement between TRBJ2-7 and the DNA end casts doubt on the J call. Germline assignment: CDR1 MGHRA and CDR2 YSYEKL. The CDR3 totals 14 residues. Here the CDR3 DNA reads TGCGCCAGCAGCCGAGGACAGGGGGGATACGAGCAGTACTTC. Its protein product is CASSRGQGGYEQYF.

Written as DNA, the CDR3 is TGCGCCAGCAGCCTCTCGGGACTAGCGGACGGCTACAATGAGCAGTTCTTC. As protein: CASSLSGLADGYNEQFF. The chain joins TRBV4-1 to TRBJ2-1; 11 bases line up with TRBD2. Germline V gene lookup returns CDR1 MGHRA and CDR2 YSYEKL. The CDR3 contains 17 residues. V shed 4 bases, J shed 3 bases, and the junction held 8 bases outside the gene matches.

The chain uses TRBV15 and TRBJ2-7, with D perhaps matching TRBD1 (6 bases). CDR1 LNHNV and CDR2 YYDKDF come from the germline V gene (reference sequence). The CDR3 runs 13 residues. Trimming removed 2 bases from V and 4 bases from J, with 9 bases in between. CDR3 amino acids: CATSRSQGYEQYF. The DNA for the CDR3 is TGTGCCACCAGCAGATCGCAGGGGTACGAGCAGTACTTC.

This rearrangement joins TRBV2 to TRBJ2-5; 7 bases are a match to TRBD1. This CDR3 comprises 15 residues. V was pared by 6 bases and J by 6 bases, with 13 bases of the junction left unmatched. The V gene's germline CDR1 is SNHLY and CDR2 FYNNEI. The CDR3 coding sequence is TGTGCCAGCAGCTTTGAACAGGGGCCCGGGAAGACCCAGTACTTC. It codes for CASSFEQGPGKTQYF.

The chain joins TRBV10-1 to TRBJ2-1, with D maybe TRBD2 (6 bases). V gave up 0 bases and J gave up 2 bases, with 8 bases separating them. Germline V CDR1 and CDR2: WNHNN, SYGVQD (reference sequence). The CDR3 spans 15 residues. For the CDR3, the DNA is TGCGCCAGCAGTGAGTCGGGAGGCCCCTACAATGAGCAGTTCTTC. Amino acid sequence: CASSESGGPYNEQFF.

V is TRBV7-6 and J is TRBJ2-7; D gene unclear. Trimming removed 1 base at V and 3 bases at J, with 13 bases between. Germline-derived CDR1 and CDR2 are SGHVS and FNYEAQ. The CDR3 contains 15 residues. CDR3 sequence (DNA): TGTGCCAGCAGCTTAGAAGGGCAGGTGAACTACGAGCAGTACTTC. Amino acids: CASSLEGQVNYEQYF.

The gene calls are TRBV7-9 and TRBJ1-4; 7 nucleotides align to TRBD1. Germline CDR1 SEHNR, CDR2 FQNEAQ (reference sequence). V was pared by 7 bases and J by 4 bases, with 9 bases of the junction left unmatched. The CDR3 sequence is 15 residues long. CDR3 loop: CASTTVGQNNEKLFF. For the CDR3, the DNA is TGTGCCAGCACCACGGTGGGACAGAATAATGAAAAACTGTTTTTT.

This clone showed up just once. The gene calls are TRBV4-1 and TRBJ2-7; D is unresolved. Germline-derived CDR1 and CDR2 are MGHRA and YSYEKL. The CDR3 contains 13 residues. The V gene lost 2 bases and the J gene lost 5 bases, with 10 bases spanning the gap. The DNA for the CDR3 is TGCGCCAGCAGCCAAACCAGATCCCACGAGCAGTACTTC. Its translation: CASSQTRSHEQYF.

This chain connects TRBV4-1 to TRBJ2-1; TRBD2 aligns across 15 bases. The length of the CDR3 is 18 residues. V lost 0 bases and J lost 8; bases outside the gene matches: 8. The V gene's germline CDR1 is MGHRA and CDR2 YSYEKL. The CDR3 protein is CASSQEGLAGGPFHEQFF. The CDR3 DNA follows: TGCGCCAGCAGCCAAGAAGGACTAGCGGGAGGGCCTTTTCATGAGCAGTTCTTC.

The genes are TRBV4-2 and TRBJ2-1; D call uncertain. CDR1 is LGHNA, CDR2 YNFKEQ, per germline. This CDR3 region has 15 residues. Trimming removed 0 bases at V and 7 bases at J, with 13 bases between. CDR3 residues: CASSQDPEPGNEQFF. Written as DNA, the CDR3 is TGTGCCAGCAGCCAAGATCCTGAGCCCGGGAATGAGCAGTTCTTC.

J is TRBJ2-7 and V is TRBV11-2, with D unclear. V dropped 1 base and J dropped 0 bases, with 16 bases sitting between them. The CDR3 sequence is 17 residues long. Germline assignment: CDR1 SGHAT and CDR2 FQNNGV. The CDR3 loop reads CASSLVSGRMSSYEQYF. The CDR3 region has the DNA TGTGCCAGCAGCTTAGTATCAGGACGTATGAGCTCCTACGAGCAGTACTTC.

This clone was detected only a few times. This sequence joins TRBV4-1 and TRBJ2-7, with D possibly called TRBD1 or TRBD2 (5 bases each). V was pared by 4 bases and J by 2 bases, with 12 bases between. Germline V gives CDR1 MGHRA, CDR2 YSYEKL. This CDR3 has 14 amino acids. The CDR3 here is CASSPRDAPYEQYF. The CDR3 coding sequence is TGCGCCAGCAGCCCTCGGGACGCGCCCTACGAGCAGTACTTC.

CDR3 residues: CASSYPSGLVTGELFF. CDR3 in DNA: TGTGCCAGCAGTTACCCTTCTGGGTTGGTCACCGGGGAGCTGTTTTTT. The chain employs TRBV28 and TRBJ2-2; D ambiguous. V shed 4 bases and J shed 4 bases, with 16 bases lying between them. This CDR3 comprises 16 residues. CDR1 is MDHEN and CDR2 is SYDVKM in the germline V gene.